Listed below are T cell receptor beta chains from one sample, sequenced in a study of Graves' ophthalmopathy and Graves' hyperthyroidism. TCRdb re-called the multiplex PCR reads with MiXCR, one entry per CDR3 protein. The data show a few hundred thousand distinct CDR3 sequences, less than 40% seen once. The sample was peripheral blood or thyroid tissue (not recorded which). The receptors shown here come from an adult man with Graves' hyperthyroidism. Each CDR3 is given with its conserved first and last residue. D genes are given only for firm matches. Not all rows give a size; the values are once, few, many and, for expanded clones, a class.

TGTGCCAGTAGTATCGGAGCGAGCGGCGAGCAGTACTTC	CASSIGASGEQYF	13	-	-	TRBJ2-7	TRBV19
TGCAGTGCTAGAGCGGGTAGCGGGGTCACCGGGGAGCTGTTTTTT	CSARAGSGVTGELFF	15	TRBD2	-	TRBJ2-2	TRBV20-1
TGTGCCAGCAGTTACTCCGCCCCGAGGATGGATCAGCCCCAGCATTTT	CASSYSAPRMDQPQHF	16	-	few	TRBJ1-5	TRBV6-5
TGTGCCAGCAGCTTAGAAGGGGACTCCTATAATTCACCCCTCCACTTT	CASSLEGDSYNSPLHF	16	-	-	TRBJ1-6	TRBV2
TGTGCCACCACTAGCGGGGTCAATGAGCAGTTCTTC	CATTSGVNEQFF	12	TRBD2	-	TRBJ2-1	TRBV24-1
TGTGCCACCAGCAGCCCCCGGGACAGCCTTAATTCACCCCTCCACTTT	CATSSPRDSLNSPLHF	16	TRBD1	-	TRBJ1-6	TRBV15
TGCAGTGCTGACGGTCCGGGGCGAAGGGAGAACACTGAAGCTTTCTTT	CSADGPGRRENTEAFF	16	-	many	TRBJ1-1	TRBV20-1
TGTGCCGTGACTAGCGGGCGACAAGAGACCCAGTACTTC	CAVTSGRQETQYF	13	TRBD2	many	TRBJ2-5	TRBV10-3
TGTGCCAGCAGTTACTTTGCAGGGGGCGGGAGCAATCAGCCCCAGCATTTT	CASSYFAGGGSNQPQHF	17	TRBD1	once	TRBJ1-5	TRBV10-3
TGTGCCAGCAGCTCGGGACAGGGCACGCAAGAGACCCAGTACTTC	CASSSGQGTQETQYF	15	TRBD1	many	TRBJ2-5	TRBV11-3
TGTGCCAGCAGCCTACCCCGGGACAGGGCCTACCTAACTTCCTACGAGCAGTACTTC	CASSLPRDRAYLTSYEQYF	19	TRBD1	-	TRBJ2-7	TRBV6-5
TGCAGCGTTGCGGGACAGGTAACTAGCGGGAGAGGTAATGAGCAGTTCTTC	CSVAGQVTSGRGNEQFF	17	TRBD2	-	TRBJ2-1	TRBV29-1
TGTGCCAGCAGTGGGACAGCGACCTACGAGCAGTACTTC	CASSGTATYEQYF	13	-	-	TRBJ2-7	TRBV2
TGTACCAGCAGCTTAGGTGCGGGAGGGGGTGAGCAGTACTTC	CTSSLGAGGGEQYF	14	TRBD2	many	TRBJ2-7	TRBV13
TGTGCCGGCTCCCAGGGGGCTGCAGGAAACACCATATATTTT	CAGSQGAAGNTIYF	14	TRBD1	-	TRBJ1-3	TRBV30
TGTGCCAGCAGTGAGTTAAGGACTGATGAAAAACTGTTTTTT	CASSELRTDEKLFF	14	-	many	TRBJ1-4	TRBV6-1
TGTGCCAGCAGCATGGTTGGGGGGACTGGGGCCAACGTCCTGACTTTC	CASSMVGGTGANVLTF	16	-	-	TRBJ2-6	TRBV5-4
TGTGCCAGTAGTATCGGGAGCCCGAATCAGCCCCAGCATTTT	CASSIGSPNQPQHF	14	-	-	TRBJ1-5	TRBV19
TGTGCCACCAGTGGGGACAGACTTAACTATGGCTACACCTTC	CATSGDRLNYGYTF	14	TRBD1	many	TRBJ1-2	TRBV24-1
TGTGCCAGCAGCTGTAGGGACAGGTACGAGCGTGGGCAGTACTTC	CASSCRDRYERGQYF	15	TRBD1	few	TRBJ2-7	TRBV13
TGCAGTGCTCCTTACGGGACAGGCCTGTTGGGGGGGAATGAAAAACTGTTTTTT	CSAPYGTGLLGGNEKLFF	18	TRBD1	few	TRBJ1-4	TRBV20-1
TGCAGTGCTAGACGGGGTCGGACAGGGATGAACACTGAAGCTTTCTTT	CSARRGRTGMNTEAFF	16	TRBD1	many	TRBJ1-1	TRBV20-1